The clone carrying this TCR beta chain was observed many times. The antigen remains undetermined. This sample was taken from a study of identical twins. Findings of the study overall: Partial confounding of zero-insertion analyses by invariant MAIT and iNKT cells was possible. Shared out-of-frame alpha sequences (those common to twins) showed excess low generation probability.

Trimming took off 1 base at V and 3 bases at J, with 7 bases between the two ends. This CDR3 has 13 amino acids. TCRdb itself ran the 5' RACE reads through MiXCR, one entry per CDR3 protein. The data hold about 690,000 distinct CDR3 sequences, with about 20% observed a single time. These same records also appear under a second study, on T cells expressing NK-cell markers.

The sample comprised PBMCs. This sequence joins TRBV12-3 or TRBV12-4 and TRBJ2-7; D not certain. This clonotype was sampled from a young woman in good health. In DNA form, the CDR3 reads TGTGCCAGCAGTTTAGGGCGTGTCTACGAGCAGTACTTC. Its translation is CASSLGRVYEQYF.